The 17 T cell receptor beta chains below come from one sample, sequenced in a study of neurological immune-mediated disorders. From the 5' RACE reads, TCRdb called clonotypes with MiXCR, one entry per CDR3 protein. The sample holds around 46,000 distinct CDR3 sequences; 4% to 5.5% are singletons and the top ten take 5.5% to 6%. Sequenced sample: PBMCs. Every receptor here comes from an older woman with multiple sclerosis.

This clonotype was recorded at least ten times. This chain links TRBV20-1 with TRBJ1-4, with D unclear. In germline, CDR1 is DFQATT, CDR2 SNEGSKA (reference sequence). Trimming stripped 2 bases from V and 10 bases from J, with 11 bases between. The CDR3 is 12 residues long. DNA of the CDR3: TGCAGTGCTAGAACTCGAACGGGAAAACTGTTTTTT. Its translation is CSARTRTGKLFF.

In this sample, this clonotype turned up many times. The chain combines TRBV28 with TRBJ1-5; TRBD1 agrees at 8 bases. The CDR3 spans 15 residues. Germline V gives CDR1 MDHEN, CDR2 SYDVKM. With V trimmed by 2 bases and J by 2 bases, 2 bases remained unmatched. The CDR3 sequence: CASSLNRGGNQPQHF. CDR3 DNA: TGTGCCAGCAGTTTAAACAGGGGGGGCAATCAGCCCCAGCATTTT.

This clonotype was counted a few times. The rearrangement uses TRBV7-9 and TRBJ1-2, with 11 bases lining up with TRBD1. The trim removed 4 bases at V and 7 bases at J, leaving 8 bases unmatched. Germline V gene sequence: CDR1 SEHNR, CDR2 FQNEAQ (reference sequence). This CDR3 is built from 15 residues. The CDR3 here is CASSSSGQGGSGYTF. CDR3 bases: TGTGCCAGCAGCTCGTCGGGACAGGGGGGGTCTGGCTACACCTTC.

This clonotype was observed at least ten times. This CDR3 reads CASSSGPQPQHF. The CDR3 coding sequence is TGTGCCAGCAGTTCCGGTCCTCAGCCCCAGCATTTT. The genes are TRBV12-3 or TRBV12-4 and TRBJ1-5; D remains unclear. The CDR3 contains 12 residues. V was clipped by 4 bases and J by 6 bases, with 7 bases between them.

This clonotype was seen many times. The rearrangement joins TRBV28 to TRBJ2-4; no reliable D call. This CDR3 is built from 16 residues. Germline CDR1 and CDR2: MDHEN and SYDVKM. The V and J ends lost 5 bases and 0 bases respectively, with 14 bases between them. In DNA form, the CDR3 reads TGTGCCAGCAGTCAAAACAGCTTACTAGCCAAAAACATTCAGTACTTC. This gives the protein CASSQNSLLAKNIQYF. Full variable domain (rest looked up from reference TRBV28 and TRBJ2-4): DVKVTQSSRYLVKRTGEKVFLECVQDMDHENMFWYRQDPGLGLRLIYFSYDVKMKEKGDIPEGYSVSREKKERFSLILESASTNQTSMYLCASSQNSLLAKNIQYFGAGTRLSVL.

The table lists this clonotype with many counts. CDR3 residues: CASSHGTDRTDTQYF. In DNA form, the CDR3 reads TGCGCCAGCAGCCATGGGACAGATCGCACAGATACGCAGTATTTT. The chain couples TRBV4-3 to TRBJ2-3; 7 nucleotides agree with TRBD1. This CDR3 comprises 15 residues. Germline assignment: CDR1 LGHNA and CDR2 YSLEER. V lost 3 bases to trimming and J lost 1 base; unmatched junction nucleotides: 4.

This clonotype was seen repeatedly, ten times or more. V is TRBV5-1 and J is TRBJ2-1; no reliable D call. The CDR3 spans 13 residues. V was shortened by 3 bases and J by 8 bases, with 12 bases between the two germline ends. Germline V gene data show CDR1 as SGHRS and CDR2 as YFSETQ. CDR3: CASSSPTYHEQFF. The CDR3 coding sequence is TGCGCCAGCAGCTCGCCGACTTATCATGAGCAGTTCTTC. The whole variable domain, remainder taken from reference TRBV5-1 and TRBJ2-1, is KAGVTQTPRYLIKTRGQQVTLSCSPISGHRSVSWYQQTPGQGLQFLFEYFSETQRNKGNFPGRFSGRQFSNSRSEMNVSTLELGDSALYLCASSSPTYHEQFFGPGTRLTVL.

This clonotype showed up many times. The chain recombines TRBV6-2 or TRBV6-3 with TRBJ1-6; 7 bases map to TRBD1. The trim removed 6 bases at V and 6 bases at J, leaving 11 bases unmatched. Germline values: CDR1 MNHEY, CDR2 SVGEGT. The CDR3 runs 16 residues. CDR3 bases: TGTGCCAGCAGGACCCTTCGACAGGGTGCTAATTCACCCCTCCACTTT. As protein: CASRTLRQGANSPLHF.

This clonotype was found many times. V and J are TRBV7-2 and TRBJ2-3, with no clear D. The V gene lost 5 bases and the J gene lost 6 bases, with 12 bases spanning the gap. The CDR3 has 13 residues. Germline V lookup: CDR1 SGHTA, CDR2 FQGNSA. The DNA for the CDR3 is TGTGCCAGCAGCCCCTCGACTGAGGATACGCAGTATTTT. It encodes CASSPSTEDTQYF. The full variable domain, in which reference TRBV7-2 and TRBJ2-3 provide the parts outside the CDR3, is GAGVSQSPSNKVTEKGKDVELRCDPISGHTALYWYRQSLGQGLEFLIYFQGNSAPDKSGLPSDRFSAERTGGSVSTLTIQRTQQEDSAVYLCASSPSTEDTQYFGPGTRLTVL.

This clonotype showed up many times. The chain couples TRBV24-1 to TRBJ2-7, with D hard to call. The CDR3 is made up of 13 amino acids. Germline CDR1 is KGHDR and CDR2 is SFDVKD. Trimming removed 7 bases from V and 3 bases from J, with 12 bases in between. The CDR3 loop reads CATRLEPGYEQYV. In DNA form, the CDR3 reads TGTGCCACCAGGTTAGAGCCGGGCTACGAGCAGTACGTC.

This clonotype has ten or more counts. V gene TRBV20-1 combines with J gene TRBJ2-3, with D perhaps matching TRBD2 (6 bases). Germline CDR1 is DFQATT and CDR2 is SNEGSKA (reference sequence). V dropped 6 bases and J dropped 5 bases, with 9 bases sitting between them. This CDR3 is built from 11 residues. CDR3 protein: CSARGRDTQYF. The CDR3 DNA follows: TGCAGTGCGCGGGGACGAGATACGCAGTATTTT.

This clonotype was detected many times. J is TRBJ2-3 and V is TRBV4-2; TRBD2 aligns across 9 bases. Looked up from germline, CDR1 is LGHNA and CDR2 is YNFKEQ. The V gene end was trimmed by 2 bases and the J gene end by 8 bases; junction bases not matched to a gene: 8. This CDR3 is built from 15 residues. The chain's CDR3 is CASSQSLAGHPTQYF. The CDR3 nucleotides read TGTGCCAGCAGCCAATCCCTAGCGGGGCATCCTACGCAGTATTTT.

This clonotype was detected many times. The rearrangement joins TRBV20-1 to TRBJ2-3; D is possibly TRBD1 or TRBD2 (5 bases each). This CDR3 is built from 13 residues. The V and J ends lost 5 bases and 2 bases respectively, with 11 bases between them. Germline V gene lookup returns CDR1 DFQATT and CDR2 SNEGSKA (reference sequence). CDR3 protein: CSALGENTDTQYF. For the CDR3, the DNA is TGCAGTGCTCTGGGGGAAAACACAGATACGCAGTATTTT.

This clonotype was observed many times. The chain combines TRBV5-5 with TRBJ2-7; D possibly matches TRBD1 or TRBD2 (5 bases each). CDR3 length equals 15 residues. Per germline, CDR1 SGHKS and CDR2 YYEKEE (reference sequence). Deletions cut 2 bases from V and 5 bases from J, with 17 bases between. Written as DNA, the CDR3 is TGTGCCAGCAGCTTTTTGGCAGGGACGAGGAACGAGCAGTACTTC. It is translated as CASSFLAGTRNEQYF.

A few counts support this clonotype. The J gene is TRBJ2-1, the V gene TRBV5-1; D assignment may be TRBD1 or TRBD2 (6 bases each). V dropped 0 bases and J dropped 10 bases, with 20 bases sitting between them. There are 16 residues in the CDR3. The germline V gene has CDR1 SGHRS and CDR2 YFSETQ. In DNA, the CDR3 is TGCGCCAGCAGCTTGGTGACGGGGGCGACCTCCGGGGAGCAGTTCTTC. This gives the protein CASSLVTGATSGEQFF.

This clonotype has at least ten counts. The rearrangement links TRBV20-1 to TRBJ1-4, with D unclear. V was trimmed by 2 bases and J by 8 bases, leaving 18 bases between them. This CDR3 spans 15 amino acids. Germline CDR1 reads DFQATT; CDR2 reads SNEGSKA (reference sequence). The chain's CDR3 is CSARSGETAPEKLFF. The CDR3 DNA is TGCAGTGCTAGATCCGGAGAGACCGCCCCCGAAAAACTGTTTTTT.

The DNA of the CDR3 is TGTGCCAGCAGTTACTCCGGGACGGGTCTTAGCACAGATACGCAGTATTTT. Protein product: CASSYSGTGLSTDTQYF. J is TRBJ2-3 and V is TRBV6-5; either TRBD1 or TRBD2 may fit D (5 bases each). Germline assignment: CDR1 MNHEY and CDR2 SVGAGI. V was pared by 0 bases and J by 0 bases, with 13 bases between. This CDR3 has 17 residues.